This T cell receptor (beta chain) comes out of a study of blood T cell repertoires in COVID-19. Study background: The study drew acute and convalescent COVID-19 samples from the United States, Italy and Spain.

Trimming cost V 3 bases and J 2 bases; bases outside gene matches: 8. Germline V CDR1 and CDR2: WNHNN, SYGVQD (reference sequence). This CDR3 region has 16 residues. The age range of participants was 18 to 89 years, with residence in under 30 US areas. Method: immunoSEQ multiplex PCR; TCRdb's copy keeps in-frame clones and lacks some. The table lists 150,000 to 200,000 clones, 65% to 85% of them singletons, with 10% to 15% in the top ten. This receptor was identified in a woman in her sixties who had recovered from COVID-19. The V gene is TRBV10-1, the J gene TRBJ2-3; 7 bases fit TRBD2. Sequencing was performed on PBMCs or T cells enriched from blood (not recorded which). The CDR3 spells CASSDGGAGDTDTQYF. The CDR3 region has the DNA TGCGCCAGCAGTGACGGTGGGGCGGGGGACACAGATACGCAGTATTTT.